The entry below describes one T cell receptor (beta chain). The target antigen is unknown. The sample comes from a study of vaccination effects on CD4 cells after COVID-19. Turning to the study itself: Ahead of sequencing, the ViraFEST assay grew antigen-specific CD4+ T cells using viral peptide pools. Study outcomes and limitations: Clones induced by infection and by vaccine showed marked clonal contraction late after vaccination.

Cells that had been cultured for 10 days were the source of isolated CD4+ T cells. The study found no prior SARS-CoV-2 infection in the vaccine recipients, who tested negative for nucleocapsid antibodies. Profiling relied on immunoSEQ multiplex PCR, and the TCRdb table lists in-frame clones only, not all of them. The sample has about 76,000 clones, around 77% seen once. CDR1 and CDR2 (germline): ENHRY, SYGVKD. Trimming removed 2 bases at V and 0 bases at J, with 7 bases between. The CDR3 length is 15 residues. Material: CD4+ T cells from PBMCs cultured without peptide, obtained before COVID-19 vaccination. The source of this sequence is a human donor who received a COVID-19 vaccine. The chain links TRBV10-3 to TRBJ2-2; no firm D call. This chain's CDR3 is CAISEPPPNTGELFF. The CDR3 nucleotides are TGTGCCATCAGTGAGCCCCCTCCGAACACCGGGGAGCTGTTTTTT.